A single sample is the source of the 27 T cell receptor beta chains below, sequenced in a study of blood T cell repertoires in COVID-19 (dated by TCRdb to the early 2020s). The library was produced with the immunoSEQ multiplex PCR assay. The immuneACCESS repertoire file appears here via TCRdb, limited to in-frame rearrangements. These files lack a portion of the clones; in checked studies, under half of the deficit traces to unresolved V genes, and the cause of the others is not known. The sample yields about 230,000 clones; over 80% were counted once. Jointly, the top ten make up about 27% of the sample. Material: peripheral blood. These receptors were collected from a man aged 40-55 years with acute or convalescent COVID-19.

With regard to this clone: Its ends do not fully match the called genes, so a read error is possible. V usage is TRBV7-9 and J usage is TRBJ2-2; 11 bases are shared with TRBD2. CDR1 is SEHNR and CDR2 is FQNEAQ in the germline V gene (reference sequence). This CDR3 has 15 amino acids. This CDR3 reads CASSLAGGNTGELFF. Written as DNA, the CDR3 is TGTGCCAGCAGCCTAGCGGGGGGGAACACCGGGGAGCTGTTTTTT.

The CDR3 sequence: CASSQVLRQDGYTF. The CDR3 DNA sequence: TGTGCCAGCAGCCAAGTCCTGAGACAGGATGGCTACACCTTC. The chain is built from TRBV3-1 (or the pseudogene TRBV3-2) and TRBJ1-2, with TRBD1 as a possible D gene (6 bases). Germline-derived CDR1 and CDR2 are LGHDT and YNNKEL (reference sequence). There are 14 residues in the CDR3. V was cut by 1 base and J by 6 bases, with 12 bases left in between.

In this sample, this clone turned up a few times. The chain carries TRBV27 and TRBJ1-2, with D unresolved. Germline CDR1 MNHEY, CDR2 SMNVEV (reference sequence). The CDR3 has 11 residues. V was cut by 10 bases and J by 8 bases, with 14 bases left in between. CDR3 protein: CAISVPIGYTF. The DNA for the CDR3 is TGTGCCATCTCGGTCCCTATCGGCTACACCTTC.

The rearrangement joins TRBV21-1 to TRBJ2-7; the table assigns TRBD1, which was not confirmed against the DNA. TRBV21-1 is described as a pseudogene. This CDR3 comprises 15 residues. CDR3 nucleotides: TGTGCCAGCAGCGTAGCCGGGACATCTACCTACGAGCAGTACTTC. The encoded protein is CASSVAGTSTYEQYF.

This chain links TRBV5-1 with TRBJ2-7; D possibly corresponds to TRBD2 (6 bases). V lost 4 bases to trimming and J lost 2 bases, with 16 bases between them. The CDR3 length is 15 residues. Germline V gene lookup returns CDR1 SGHRS and CDR2 YFSETQ. CDR3 region: CASSGGLSGAYEQYF. The DNA for the CDR3 is TGCGCCAGCAGCGGCGGACTATCCGGGGCCTACGAGCAGTACTTC.

In DNA, the CDR3 is TGTGCCAGCAGTCAGACGGGGTGGGCTGGAAACACCATATATTTT. Translated, it gives CASSQTGWAGNTIYF. The rearrangement uses TRBV6-5 and TRBJ1-3; D gene uncertain. Trimming pared 5 bases from V and 2 bases from J, leaving 13 bases between. The CDR3 is 15 residues long. CDR1 and CDR2 from the germline V gene are MNHEY and SVGAGI.

The rearrangement joins TRBV2 to TRBJ1-3, with D possibly TRBD1 on 6 matching bases. There are 15 residues in the CDR3. V dropped 7 bases and J dropped 0 bases, with 13 bases sitting between them. In germline, CDR1 is SNHLY, CDR2 FYNNEI. CDR3 DNA: TGTGCCAGCACGGGGGGGGCGGCCTCTGGAAACACCATATATTTT. As protein: CASTGGAASGNTIYF. The full variable domain, completed using reference TRBV2 and TRBJ1-3, is EPEVTQTPSHQVTQMGQEVILRCVPISNHLYFYWYRQILGQKVEFLVSFYNNEISEKSEIFDDQFSVERPDGSNFTLKIRSTKLEDSAMYFCASTGGAASGNTIYFGEGSWLTVV.

The V call is TRBV6-5, the J call TRBJ2-7; D might be TRBD2 (5 bases). The CDR3 loop spans 11 amino acids. The germline V gene encodes CDR1 MNHEY and CDR2 SVGAGI. Trimming took 7 bases from V and 6 from J, leaving 10 bases between them. The chain's CDR3 is CASTFRGEQYF. The CDR3 DNA is TGTGCCAGCACTTTTCGGGGCGAGCAGTACTTC.

The gene calls are TRBV27 and TRBJ1-1; 8 bases are a match to TRBD1. There are 14 residues in the CDR3. V was clipped by 5 bases and J by 3 bases; unmatched bases: 5. The germline V gene encodes CDR1 MNHEY and CDR2 SMNVEV (reference sequence). DNA for the CDR3: TGTGCCAGCAGTGATGACAGGGGTTACACTGAAGCTTTCTTT. The encoded protein is CASSDDRGYTEAFF.

The V call is TRBV19, the J call TRBJ1-2; tentative D call: TRBD1 (6 bases). The V end lost 7 bases, the J end lost 2 bases, and 14 bases lay between the germline ends. From germline, CDR1 is LNHDA and CDR2 SQIVND (reference sequence). CDR3 length equals 14 residues. CDR3 in amino acids: CASNGRGRNYGYTF. CDR3 coding DNA: TGTGCCAGTAATGGCAGGGGTCGAAACTATGGCTACACCTTC.

The V call is TRBV5-1, the J call TRBJ1-3; 7 bases match TRBD1. CDR1 and CDR2 (germline): SGHRS, YFSETQ. Germline trimming cut 4 bases from V and 0 bases from J; bases unmatched to any gene: 7. The CDR3 runs 16 residues. CDR3 in DNA: TGCGCCAGCAGCCGGGACAGCTCTTCCTCTGGAAACACCATATATTTT. Protein product: CASSRDSSSSGNTIYF.

This chain connects TRBV14 to TRBJ2-7; 9 bases are a match to TRBD1. Losses at the gene ends were 4 bases for V and 3 bases for J; bases not matched to a gene: 7. Germline V gene data show CDR1 as SGHDN and CDR2 as FVKESK. The CDR3 is 15 amino acids. CDR3 residues: CASSRRGQGIYEQYF. CDR3 DNA sequence: TGTGCCAGCAGCCGCCGAGGACAGGGGATCTACGAGCAGTACTTC.

This clone is a singleton in its sample. This chain connects TRBV2 to TRBJ1-2, with 11 positions matching TRBD1. With V trimmed by 6 bases and J by 8 bases, 11 bases remained unmatched. The CDR3 has 15 residues. The germline gives CDR1 SNHLY, CDR2 FYNNEI. CDR3 amino acids: CASSAPSGQGVGYTF. The CDR3 region has the DNA TGTGCCAGCAGCGCACCCTCGGGACAGGGGGTAGGCTACACCTTC.

This clone came up once. The chain employs TRBV27 and TRBJ1-1; a possible D gene is TRBD1 (5 bases). Germline CDR1 reads MNHEY; CDR2 reads SMNVEV (reference sequence). V gave up 3 bases and J gave up 6 bases, with 11 bases separating them. CDR3 length equals 13 residues. Here the CDR3 reads CASSFGWGAEAFF. CDR3 DNA: TGTGCCAGCAGTTTTGGTTGGGGCGCTGAAGCTTTCTTT.

The V gene is TRBV5-6, the J gene TRBJ1-1, with unresolved D. This CDR3 has 14 residues. The V gene's germline CDR1 is SGHDT and CDR2 YYEEEE. Between the trimmed V and J ends, which lost 2 bases and 0 bases, there was a span of 8 bases. The DNA of the CDR3 is TGTGCCAGCAGCTTAGGAGCTATGAACACTGAAGCTTTCTTT. Amino acids: CASSLGAMNTEAFF.

This clone was recorded once. The chain couples TRBV9 to TRBJ2-1, with D possibly matching TRBD2 (5 bases). CDR1 and CDR2 (germline): SGDLS, YYNGEE. The CDR3 runs 16 residues. The V gene lost 0 bases and the J gene lost 2 bases, with 12 bases spanning the gap. CDR3 in amino acids: CASSVATGRAYNEQFF. The CDR3 coding sequence is TGTGCCAGCAGCGTAGCAACGGGAAGGGCCTACAATGAGCAGTTCTTC.

The chain has TRBV19 and TRBJ2-1, with 8 bases matching TRBD2. The CDR3 extends over 16 amino acids. V lost 5 bases to trimming and J lost 6 bases; unmatched junction nucleotides: 12. Germline V gene data show CDR1 as LNHDA and CDR2 as SQIVND (reference sequence). The CDR3 reads CASSVTGTRSSNEQFF. The CDR3 DNA follows: TGTGCCAGTAGTGTAACCGGGACTAGATCGTCCAATGAGCAGTTCTTC.

This chain links TRBV18 with TRBJ1-1; D is ambiguous. CDR1 KGHSH and CDR2 LQKENI come from the germline V gene. V lost 5 bases and J lost 2, with 6 bases in between. The CDR3 spans 12 residues. The CDR3: CASSRRNTEAFF. The CDR3 DNA follows: TGTGCCAGCTCAAGGAGAAACACTGAAGCTTTCTTT.

The rearrangement joins TRBV4-1 to TRBJ2-4; the D gene is possibly TRBD1 (6 bases). Trimming left V 4 bases short and J 4 bases short, with 11 bases between. CDR3 length: 14 residues. In germline, CDR1 is MGHRA, CDR2 YSYEKL. DNA for the CDR3: TGCGCCAGCAGCCTAGGGACATCTAAAAACATTCAGTACTTC. Translating it yields CASSLGTSKNIQYF.

This clone has more than one count but fewer than ten. J is TRBJ2-5 and V is TRBV30, with TRBD1 identical over 8 bases. From germline, CDR1 is GTSNPN and CDR2 SVGIG (reference sequence). There are 16 residues in the CDR3. J gave up 3 bases and V 2 bases, and 11 bases lay outside the gene matches. The CDR3 sequence: CAWSKDRVSGKETQYF. The CDR3 DNA reads TGTGCCTGGAGTAAGGACAGGGTCTCCGGGAAAGAGACCCAGTACTTC.

This chain joins TRBV3-1 (or the pseudogene TRBV3-2) and TRBJ2-2; weak D call: TRBD2 (5 bases). Per germline, CDR1 LGHDT and CDR2 YNNKEL (reference sequence). Trimming shortened V by 1 base and J by 6 bases, and 6 bases separated the two germline ends. This CDR3 is 13 amino acids long. The CDR3 nucleotides read TGTGCCAGCAGCCAAGGGGGAGCCGGGGAGCTGTTTTTT. Amino acid sequence: CASSQGGAGELFF.

The chain carries TRBV2 and TRBJ2-1, with 10 bases that match TRBD1. CDR3 length: 14 amino acids. J lost 7 bases, V lost 8 bases, and 8 bases had no gene match. Germline loops: CDR1 SNHLY, CDR2 FYNNEI. CDR3 DNA: TGTGCCAGCCTCCGGGACAGGGGAGGGAATGAGCAGTTCTTC. Translation gives CASLRDRGGNEQFF.

This clone appeared once. The CDR3 coding sequence is TGTGCCACCAGCCGAAACAGGGGGCGGAACTATGGCTACACCTTC. Translated: CATSRNRGRNYGYTF. The chain has TRBV15 and TRBJ1-2; TRBD1 aligns across 9 bases. The V gene end was trimmed by 5 bases and the J gene end by 2 bases; junction bases not matched to a gene: 6. Germline CDR1 is LNHNV and CDR2 is YYDKDF (reference sequence). The CDR3 extends over 15 amino acids.

The chain couples TRBV7-8 to TRBJ2-3; the match to TRBD1 covers 10 bases. Germline V gives CDR1 SGHVS, CDR2 FQNEAQ. The CDR3 runs to 16 residues. J gave up 2 bases and V 5 bases, and 7 bases lay outside the gene matches. In DNA form, the CDR3 reads TGTGCCAGCAGCACTGGACAGGGGGGCGCCACAGATACGCAGTATTTT. Protein product: CASSTGQGGATDTQYF.

CDR3 amino acids: CASSLALAVNTEAFF. The CDR3 nucleotides read TGCGCCAGCAGCTTGGCTCTCGCGGTGAACACTGAAGCTTTCTTT. J is TRBJ1-1 and V is TRBV5-1; D remains ambiguous. The germline CDR1 and CDR2 sequences are SGHRS and YFSETQ. The CDR3 covers 15 residues. Trimming pared 0 bases from V and 0 bases from J, leaving 9 bases between.

The rearrangement links TRBV15 to TRBJ2-3; TRBD2 matches at 8 bases. The CDR3 loop spans 15 amino acids. The V gene end was trimmed by 3 bases and the J gene end by 6 bases; junction bases not matched to a gene: 8. Germline V gene sequence: CDR1 LNHNV, CDR2 YYDKDF (reference sequence). The CDR3 sequence: CATSRYSGTRDTQYF. In DNA form, the CDR3 reads TGTGCCACCAGCAGGTATAGCGGGACCCGGGATACGCAGTATTTT.

This clone was detected only once. The chain uses TRBV30 and TRBJ1-2; D is unclear. This CDR3 is 17 amino acids long. Germline CDR1 GTSNPN, CDR2 SVGIG (reference sequence). The V gene lost 3 bases and the J gene lost 6 bases, with 26 bases spanning the gap. CDR3 loop: CAWRPYLPAAAFHGYTF. CDR3 sequence (DNA): TGTGCCTGGAGACCTTATCTCCCCGCGGCAGCCTTCCATGGCTACACCTTC.